The rows below give T cell receptor beta chains drawn from one sample of a study of technical replicates of blood from a handful of donors. Sequencing was performed with immunoSEQ multiplex PCR; in TCRdb, only in-frame clones are kept and a portion is missing. This sample has approximately 13,000 clones, with about four fifths found just once. Specimen: PBMCs. Receptors originate from a human donor in good health. CDR3s include the opening cysteine and the closing phenylalanine or tryptophan. A D gene is named only where the DNA matches it firmly. Where a row states a size, it is once, few, many or the class of an expanded clone; other rows omit it.

V gene	D gene	J gene	clone size	CDR3 protein	CDR3 DNA
TRBV7-8	TRBD2	TRBJ2-2	once	CASGGSGRTGELFF	TGTGCCAGCGGGGGTAGCGGGAGGACCGGGGAGCTGTTTTTT
TRBV10-1	TRBD2	TRBJ2-3	.	CASSASGPTDTQYF	TGCGCCAGCAGCGCTAGCGGCCCCACAGATACGCAGTATTTT
TRBV5-1	TRBD2	TRBJ2-5	.	CASSLGMTGGGFFQETQYF	TGCGCCAGCAGCTTGGGAATGACGGGAGGGGGATTCTTTCAGGAGACCCAGTACTTC
TRBV6-5	.	TRBJ2-7	.	CASRPPGKADEQYF	TGTGCCAGCCGCCCACCGGGTAAGGCTGACGAGCAGTACTTC
TRBV5-1	TRBD1	TRBJ2-7	.	CASSEGQMDEQYF	TGCGCCAGCAGCGAGGGACAGATGGACGAGCAGTACTTC
TRBV6-1	.	TRBJ2-4	.	CASSEAGSAVLAKNIQYF	TGTGCCAGCAGTGAAGCGGGATCAGCGGTCCTAGCCAAAAACATTCAGTACTTC
TRBV5-1	.	TRBJ1-2	.	CASSRGDGRYGYTF	TGCGCCAGCAGCCGGGGGGATGGGCGCTATGGCTACACCTTC
TRBV6-1	TRBD1	TRBJ2-7	.	CASSEWTGREQYF	TGTGCCAGCAGTGAATGGACAGGTCGCGAGCAGTACTTC
TRBV5-1	TRBD1	TRBJ1-1	.	CASSLDSGQGSPEAFF	TGCGCCAGCAGCTTGGATTCGGGACAGGGAAGCCCTGAAGCTTTCTTT
TRBV9	TRBD1	TRBJ2-1	.	CASSVGTGYNEQFF	TGTGCCAGCAGCGTCGGGACAGGGTACAATGAGCAGTTCTTC
TRBV11-2	TRBD1	TRBJ1-2	few	CASSSPDRVYYGYTF	TGTGCCAGCAGCTCCCCCGACAGGGTTTACTATGGCTACACCTTC
TRBV28	.	TRBJ2-5	.	CASSFHSQETQYF	TGTGCCAGCAGTTTTCACAGCCAAGAGACCCAGTACTTC
TRBV5-1	.	TRBJ2-5	.	CASSFRETDSRYQETQYF	TGCGCCAGCAGCTTTCGAGAAACGGACAGTAGGTACCAAGAGACCCAGTACTTC
TRBV15	.	TRBJ1-2	.	CATSFGDIPYGYTF	TGTGCCACCAGCTTTGGGGACATTCCTTATGGCTACACCTTC
TRBV4-2	TRBD1	TRBJ1-1	.	CASSRTGQNTEAFF	TGTGCCAGCAGCCGGACAGGGCAGAACACTGAAGCTTTCTTT
TRBV5-1	.	TRBJ2-7	.	CASSWKEGPHEQYF	TGCGCCAGCAGCTGGAAGGAGGGCCCCCACGAGCAGTACTTC
TRBV2	TRBD1	TRBJ2-2	.	CASSEQGALTGELFF	TGTGCCAGCAGTGAGCAGGGGGCGCTTACCGGGGAGCTGTTTTTT
TRBV4-1	.	TRBJ2-5	.	CASSQDEGLQETQYF	TGCGCCAGCAGCCAAGACGAGGGACTTCAAGAGACCCAGTACTTC
TRBV9	.	TRBJ1-2	.	CASREGNYGYTF	TGTGCCAGCCGGGAGGGAAACTATGGCTACACCTTC
TRBV27	TRBD1	TRBJ1-1	few	CASSWTGGTEAFF	TGTGCCAGCAGTTGGACAGGCGGGACTGAAGCTTTCTTT
TRBV30	.	TRBJ2-2	.	CAWRPLGLASLNTGELFF	TGTGCCTGGAGGCCCCTTGGGCTAGCGTCCCTTAACACCGGGGAGCTGTTTTTT
TRBV7-9	.	TRBJ1-3	.	CASLHPTSGNTIYF	TGTGCCAGCCTACACCCGACATCTGGAAACACCATATATTTT
TRBV7-6	TRBD1	TRBJ2-1	.	CASSPRGGQGYNEQFF	TGTGCCAGCAGCCCCCGCGGGGGACAGGGATACAATGAGCAGTTCTTC
TRBV19	TRBD1	TRBJ1-5	few	CASSDRGLSNQPQHF	TGTGCCAGTAGTGACAGGGGGCTTAGCAATCAGCCCCAGCATTTT
TRBV27	.	TRBJ1-2	.	CASSSLGLADYGYTF	TGTGCCAGCAGTTCGCTGGGGCTAGCGGACTATGGCTACACCTTC
TRBV15	TRBD1	TRBJ1-2	.	CATSREGGSGYTF	TGTGCCACCAGCAGGGAAGGGGGCTCGGGCTACACCTTC
TRBV5-1	TRBD2	TRBJ2-5	.	CASSSTEGLGQYF	TGCGCCAGCAGCTCGACGGAGGGACTAGGTCAGTACTTC